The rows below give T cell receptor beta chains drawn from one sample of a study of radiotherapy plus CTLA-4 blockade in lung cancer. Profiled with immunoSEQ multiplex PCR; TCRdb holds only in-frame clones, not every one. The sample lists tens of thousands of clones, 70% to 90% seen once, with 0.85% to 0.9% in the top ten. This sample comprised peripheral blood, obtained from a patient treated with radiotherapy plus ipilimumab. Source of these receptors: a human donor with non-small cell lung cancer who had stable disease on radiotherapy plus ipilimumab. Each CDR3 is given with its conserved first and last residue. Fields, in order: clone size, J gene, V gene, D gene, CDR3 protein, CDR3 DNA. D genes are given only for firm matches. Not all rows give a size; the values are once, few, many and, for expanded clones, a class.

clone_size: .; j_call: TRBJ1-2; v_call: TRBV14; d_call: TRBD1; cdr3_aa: CASSQPGQGRFGGYTF; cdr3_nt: TGTGCCAGCAGTCAGCCGGGACAGGGTCGCTTTGGAGGCTACACCTTC
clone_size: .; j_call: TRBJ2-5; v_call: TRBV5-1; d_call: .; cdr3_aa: CASSATGPDAETQYF; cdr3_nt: TGCGCCAGCAGCGCCACAGGTCCTGACGCTGAGACCCAGTACTTC
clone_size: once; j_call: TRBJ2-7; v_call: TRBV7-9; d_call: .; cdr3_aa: CASSLPPAEVSYEQYF; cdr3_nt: TGTGCCAGCAGCTTACCCCCGGCGGAGGTCTCCTACGAGCAGTACTTC
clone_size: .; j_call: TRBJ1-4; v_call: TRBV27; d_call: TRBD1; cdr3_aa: CASSVNRTGMMKKLFF; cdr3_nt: TGTGCCAGCAGTGTGAATCGGACAGGGATGATGAAAAAACTGTTTTTT
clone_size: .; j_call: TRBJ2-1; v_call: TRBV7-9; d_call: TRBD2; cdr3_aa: CASSPGSSGPYNEQFF; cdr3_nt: TGTGCCAGCAGCCCAGGATCTAGCGGACCATACAATGAGCAGTTCTTC
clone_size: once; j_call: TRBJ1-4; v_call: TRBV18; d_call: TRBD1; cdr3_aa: CASSPPGQSNEKLFF; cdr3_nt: TGTGCCAGCTCACCACCGGGACAGTCTAATGAAAAACTGTTTTTT
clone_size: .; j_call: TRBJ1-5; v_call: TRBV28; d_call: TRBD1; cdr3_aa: CASSPGQVAYNNQPQHF; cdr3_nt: TGTGCCAGCAGTCCGGGACAGGTGGCATATAACAATCAGCCCCAGCATTTT
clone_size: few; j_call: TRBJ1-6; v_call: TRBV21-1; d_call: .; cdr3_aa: CASRQIPSPLHF; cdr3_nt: TGTGCCAGCAGACAAATCCCCTCACCCCTCCACTTT
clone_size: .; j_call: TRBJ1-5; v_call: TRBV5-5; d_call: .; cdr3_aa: CASSLGSNQPQHF; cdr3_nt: TGTGCCAGCAGCCTTGGCAGCAATCAGCCCCAGCATTTT
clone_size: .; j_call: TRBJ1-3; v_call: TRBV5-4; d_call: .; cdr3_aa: CASSSSDRSHSGNTIYF; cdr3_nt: TGTGCCAGCAGCTCCTCAGACCGGAGCCACTCTGGAAACACCATATATTTT
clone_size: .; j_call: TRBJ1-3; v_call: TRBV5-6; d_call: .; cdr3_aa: CASSLRRVGNTIYF; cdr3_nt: TGTGCCAGCAGCCTGCGCAGGGTCGGAAACACCATATATTTT
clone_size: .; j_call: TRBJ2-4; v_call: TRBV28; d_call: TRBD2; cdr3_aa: CASSFGLAGGLAKNIQYF; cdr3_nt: TGTGCCAGCAGTTTCGGACTAGCGGGGGGTTTAGCCAAAAACATTCAGTACTTC
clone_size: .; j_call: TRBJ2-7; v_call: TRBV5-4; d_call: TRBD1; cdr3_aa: CASSLRGQGVRDEQYF; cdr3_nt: TGTGCCAGCAGCTTGAGGGGACAGGGGGTGAGGGACGAGCAGTACTTC
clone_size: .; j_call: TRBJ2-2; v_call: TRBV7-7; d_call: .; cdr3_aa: CASSLSPRRHGELFF; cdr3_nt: TGTGCTAGCAGCTTAAGCCCTAGGAGGCACGGGGAGCTGTTTTTT
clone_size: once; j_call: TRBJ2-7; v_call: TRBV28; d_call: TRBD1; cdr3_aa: CASSSPGTGVKQYF; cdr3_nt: TGTGCCAGCAGTTCCCCCGGGACAGGGGTCAAGCAGTACTTC
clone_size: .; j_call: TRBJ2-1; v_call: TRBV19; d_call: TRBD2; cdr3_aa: CASSLSGGAGPEQFF; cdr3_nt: TGTGCCAGTAGTCTTAGCGGGGGTGCTGGTCCTGAGCAGTTCTTC
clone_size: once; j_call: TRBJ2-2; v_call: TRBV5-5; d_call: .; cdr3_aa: CASSLVLTGELFF; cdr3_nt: TGTGCCAGCAGCTTGGTCCTCACCGGGGAGCTGTTTTTT
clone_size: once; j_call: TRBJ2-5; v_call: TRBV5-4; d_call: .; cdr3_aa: CASSRPADQETQYF; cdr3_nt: TGTGCCAGCAGCCGGCCGGCAGACCAAGAGACCCAGTACTTC
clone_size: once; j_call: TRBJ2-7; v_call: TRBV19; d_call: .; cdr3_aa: CASSTPATGSYEQYF; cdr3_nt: TGTGCCAGTAGTACACCGGCGACAGGTTCCTACGAGCAGTACTTC
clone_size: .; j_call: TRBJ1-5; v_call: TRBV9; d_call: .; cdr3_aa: CASSVAFSYSNQPQHF; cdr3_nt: TGTGCCAGCAGCGTTGCCTTCAGTTATAGCAATCAGCCCCAGCATTTT
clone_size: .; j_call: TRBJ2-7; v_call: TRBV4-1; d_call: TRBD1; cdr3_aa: CASSQSPGQGPEGQYF; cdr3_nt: TGCGCCAGCAGCCAAAGCCCGGGACAGGGGCCAGAGGGGCAGTACTTC
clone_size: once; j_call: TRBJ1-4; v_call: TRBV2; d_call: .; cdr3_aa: CASSVGQLEKLFF; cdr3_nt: TGTGCCAGCAGTGTAGGACAGCTCGAAAAACTGTTTTTT
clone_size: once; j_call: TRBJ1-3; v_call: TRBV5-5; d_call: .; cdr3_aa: CASSLSGPGNTIYF; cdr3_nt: TGTGCCAGCAGCTTGTCCGGGCCTGGAAACACCATATATTTT
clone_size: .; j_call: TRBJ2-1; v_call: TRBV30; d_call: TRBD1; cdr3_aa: CAWNRGFYNEQFF; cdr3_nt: TGTGCCTGGAACAGGGGGTTCTACAATGAGCAGTTCTTC
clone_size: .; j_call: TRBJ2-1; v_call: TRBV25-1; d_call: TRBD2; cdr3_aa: CASSAKGLAGGNEQFF; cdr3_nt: TGTGCCAGCAGTGCCAAAGGGCTAGCGGGGGGCAATGAGCAGTTCTTC
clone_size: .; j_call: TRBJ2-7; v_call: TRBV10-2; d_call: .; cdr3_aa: CASRVGPVYEQYF; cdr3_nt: TGCGCCAGCAGGGTGGGGCCCGTCTACGAGCAGTACTTC
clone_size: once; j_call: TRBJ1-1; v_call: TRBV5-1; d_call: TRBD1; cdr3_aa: CASSLDRGLMNTEAFF; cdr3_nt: TGCGCCAGCAGCTTGGACAGGGGCCTTATGAACACTGAAGCTTTCTTT
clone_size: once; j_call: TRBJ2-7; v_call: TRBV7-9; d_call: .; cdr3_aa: CASSLAPDYEQYF; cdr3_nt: TGTGCCAGCAGCTTAGCCCCGGATTACGAGCAGTACTTC
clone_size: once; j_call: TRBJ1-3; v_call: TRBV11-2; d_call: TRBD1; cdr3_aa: CASSLREQGPVSGNTIYF; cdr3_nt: TGTGCCAGCAGCTTGAGGGAACAGGGGCCCGTCTCTGGAAACACCATATATTTT
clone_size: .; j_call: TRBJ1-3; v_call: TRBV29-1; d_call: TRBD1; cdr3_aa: CSASGTGAGNTIYF; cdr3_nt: TGCAGCGCCTCCGGGACAGGGGCAGGAAACACCATATATTTT
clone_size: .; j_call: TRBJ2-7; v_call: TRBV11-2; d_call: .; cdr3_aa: CASSLVRTQVNF; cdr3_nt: TGTGCCAGCAGCTTAGTCCGGACTCAGGTAAACTTC
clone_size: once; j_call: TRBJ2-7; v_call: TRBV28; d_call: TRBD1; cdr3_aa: CASTHQGVEQYF; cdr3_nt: TGTGCCAGCACCCATCAGGGGGTGGAGCAGTACTTC
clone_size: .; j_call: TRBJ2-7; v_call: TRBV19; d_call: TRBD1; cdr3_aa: CASSMTGGYDYEQYF; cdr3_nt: TGTGCCAGTAGTATGACAGGGGGTTATGACTACGAGCAGTACTTC
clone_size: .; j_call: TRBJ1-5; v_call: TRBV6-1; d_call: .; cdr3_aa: CASRDRFGQPQHF; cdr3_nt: TGTGCCAGCAGGGACCGGTTTGGGCAGCCCCAGCATTTT
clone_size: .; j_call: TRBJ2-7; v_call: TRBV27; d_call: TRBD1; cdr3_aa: CASSPGTVYYEQYF; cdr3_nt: TGTGCCAGCAGTCCCGGGACAGTTTACTACGAGCAGTACTTC
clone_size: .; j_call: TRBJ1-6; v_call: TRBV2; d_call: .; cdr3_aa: CASSPGVPPLHF; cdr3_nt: TGTGCCAGCAGCCCGGGGGTACCACCCCTCCACTTT
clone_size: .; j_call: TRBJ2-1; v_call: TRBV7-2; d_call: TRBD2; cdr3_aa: CASSFRVGLADYNEQFF; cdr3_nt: TGTGCCAGCAGCTTCAGGGTGGGACTAGCGGACTACAATGAGCAGTTCTTC